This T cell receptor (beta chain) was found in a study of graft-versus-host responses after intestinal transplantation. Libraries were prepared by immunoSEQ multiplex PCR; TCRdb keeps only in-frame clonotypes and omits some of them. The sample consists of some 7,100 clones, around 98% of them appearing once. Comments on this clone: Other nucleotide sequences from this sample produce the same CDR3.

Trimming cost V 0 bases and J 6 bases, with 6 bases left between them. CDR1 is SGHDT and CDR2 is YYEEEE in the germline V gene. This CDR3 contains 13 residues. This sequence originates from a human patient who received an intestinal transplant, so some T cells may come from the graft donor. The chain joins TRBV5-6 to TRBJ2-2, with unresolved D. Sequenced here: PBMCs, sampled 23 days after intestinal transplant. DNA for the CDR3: TGTGCCAGCAGCTTGGGGGGTCCCGGGGAGCTGTTTTTT. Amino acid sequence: CASSLGGPGELFF.